This TCR beta chain was found in a study of blood T cell repertoires in COVID-19. V gave up 5 bases and J gave up 1 base, with 14 bases separating them. The CDR3 spans 15 residues. CDR1 and CDR2 from the germline V gene are SGDLS and YYNGEE. Clones were sequenced by immunoSEQ multiplex PCR, and TCRdb holds only the in-frame ones, with some missing. Here the sample spans roughly 80,000 clones, over 70% being singletons. Specimen: peripheral blood. This chain joins TRBV9 and TRBJ2-3, with a tentative D call TRBD1 (5 bases). This TCR derives from a man aged 45-65 years with acute or convalescent COVID-19. The DNA of the CDR3 is TGTGCCAGCAGTCCTACAGGAACCCGCACAGATACGCAGTATTTT. Translation: CASSPTGTRTDTQYF.